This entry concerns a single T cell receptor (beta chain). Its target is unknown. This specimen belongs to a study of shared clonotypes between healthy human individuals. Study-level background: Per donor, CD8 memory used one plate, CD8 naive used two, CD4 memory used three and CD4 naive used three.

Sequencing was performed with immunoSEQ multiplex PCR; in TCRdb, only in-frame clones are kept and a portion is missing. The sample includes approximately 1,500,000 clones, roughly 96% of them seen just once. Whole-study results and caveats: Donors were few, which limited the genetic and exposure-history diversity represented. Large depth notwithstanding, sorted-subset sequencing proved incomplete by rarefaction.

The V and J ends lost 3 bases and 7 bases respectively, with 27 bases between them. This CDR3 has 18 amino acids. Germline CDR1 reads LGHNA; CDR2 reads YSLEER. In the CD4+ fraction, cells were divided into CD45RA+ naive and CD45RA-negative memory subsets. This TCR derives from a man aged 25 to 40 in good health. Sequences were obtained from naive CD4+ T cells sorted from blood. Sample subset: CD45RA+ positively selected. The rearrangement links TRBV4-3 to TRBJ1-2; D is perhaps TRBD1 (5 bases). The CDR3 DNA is TGCGCCAGCAGCCAGATGCGGGCCGCGACAGACCGTTTCTTTGGCTACACCTTC. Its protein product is CASSQMRAATDRFFGYTF.